Presented here are 17 T cell receptor beta chains from one specimen sequenced in a study of cytomegalovirus exposure and HLA in healthy donors. In the PCR, 60 Vbeta and 13 Jbeta primers were used. Sequencing used immunoSEQ multiplex PCR; TCRdb keeps in-frame clones, though not all of them. The sample yields approximately 190,000 clones, over 70% seen once. Sequencing was done on a sample of PBMCs. These receptors were obtained from a woman in her late teens or twenties in good health and CMV-seropositive.

V usage is TRBV9 and J usage is TRBJ2-1, with 10 nucleotides matching TRBD2. Germline CDR1 and CDR2: SGDLS and YYNGEE. The CDR3 length is 17 residues. With 6 bases clipped from V and 0 bases from J, the junction kept 9 bases outside the gene matches. CDR3 residues: CASTSGGVPSSYNEQFF. For the CDR3, the DNA is TGTGCCAGCACCAGCGGGGGGGTACCTAGCTCCTACAATGAGCAGTTCTTC.

The chain couples TRBV6-5 to TRBJ2-4, with TRBD2 identical over 7 bases. The CDR3 covers 13 residues. Per germline, CDR1 MNHEY and CDR2 SVGAGI. The V gene end was trimmed by 5 bases and the J gene end by 9 bases; junction bases not matched to a gene: 7. The DNA for the CDR3 is TGTGCCAGCAGTAACGCTCCGGGGGGCATTCAGTACTTC. Protein sequence: CASSNAPGGIQYF.

V usage is TRBV7-2 and J usage is TRBJ2-3, with D possibly TRBD2 on 5 matching bases. The CDR3 runs 14 residues. Trimming cost V 5 bases and J 0 bases, with 9 bases left between them. Germline-derived CDR1 and CDR2 are SGHTA and FQGNSA. The CDR3 loop reads CASSNGLSTDTQYF. In DNA form, the CDR3 reads TGTGCCAGCAGCAACGGACTGAGCACAGATACGCAGTATTTT.

The rearrangement uses TRBV28 and TRBJ1-5; D uncertain. Trimming took 5 bases from V and 7 from J, leaving 21 bases between them. CDR1 MDHEN and CDR2 SYDVKM come from the germline V gene. This CDR3 spans 16 amino acids. The CDR3 nucleotides read TGTGCCAGCAGTCCCCCTGGTGCAGCGCCATTACAGCCCCAGCATTTT. Amino acid sequence: CASSPPGAAPLQPQHF.

The rearrangement joins TRBV7-4 to TRBJ2-5, with D perhaps matching TRBD2 (5 bases). The V end was cut by 1 base, the J end by 1 base, with 10 bases between. The CDR3 totals 15 residues. From germline, CDR1 is SGHVT and CDR2 SQSDAQ. CDR3 sequence: CASSLVAGLQETQYF. CDR3 DNA sequence: TGTGCCAGCAGCTTAGTGGCGGGCCTCCAAGAGACCCAGTACTTC.

V usage is TRBV5-4 and J usage is TRBJ2-5; 9 bases agree with TRBD2. V lost 6 bases to trimming and J lost 3 bases; unmatched junction nucleotides: 12. There are 16 residues in the CDR3. Germline CDR1 SGHNT, CDR2 YYREEE (reference sequence). This chain's CDR3 is CASTQGVAGDKETQYF. The CDR3 region has the DNA TGTGCCAGCACCCAGGGTGTAGCGGGGGATAAAGAGACCCAGTACTTC.

A few counts support this clone. The chain recombines TRBV7-6 with TRBJ2-7; 9 bases match TRBD1. V gave up 0 bases and J gave up 6 bases; unmatched junction bases: 9. This CDR3 is 16 amino acids long. Germline V CDR1 and CDR2: SGHVS, FNYEAQ. CDR3 amino acids: CASSLAPGTGRGEQYF. In nucleotides, the CDR3 is TGTGCCAGCAGCTTAGCCCCCGGGACAGGGCGGGGCGAGCAGTACTTC.

This clone occurred a few times. The chain uses TRBV5-4 and TRBJ1-2, with D possibly TRBD1 on 5 matching bases. Trimming stripped 4 bases from V and 4 bases from J, with 17 bases between. CDR1 is SGHNT and CDR2 is YYREEE in the germline V gene (reference sequence). This CDR3 is 15 amino acids long. The CDR3 DNA reads TGTGCCAGCAGCAGGGGACCCCGGGAGGGCTATGGCTACACCTTC. Translation: CASSRGPREGYGYTF.

This clone showed up just a few times. This chain uses TRBV6-1 with TRBJ2-5; D not certain. V lost 7 bases and J lost 1, with 7 bases in between. Germline CDR1 and CDR2: MNHNS and SASEGT. The length of the CDR3 is 12 residues. The chain's CDR3 is CASNSLQETQYF. The DNA for the CDR3 is TGTGCCAGCAACAGCCTCCAAGAGACCCAGTACTTC.

The CDR3 DNA sequence: TGTGCCAGCTCACCACCATTGGGACTAGCTGAAAACATTCAGTACTTC. This encodes CASSPPLGLAENIQYF. The V and J genes are TRBV18 and TRBJ2-4; TRBD2 aligns across 9 bases. The CDR3 consists of 16 residues. The J segment lost 5 bases and the V segment lost 0 bases, leaving 5 bases of the junction unmatched. Germline V gene lookup returns CDR1 KGHSH and CDR2 LQKENI. The variable domain in full, with the rest retrieved from reference TRBV18 and TRBJ2-4, is NAGVMQNPRHLVRRRGQEARLRCSPMKGHSHVYWYRQLPEEGLKFMVYLQKENIIDESGMPKERFSAEFPKEGPSILRIQQVVRGDSAAYFCASSPPLGLAENIQYFGAGTRLSVL.

This clone was seen a handful of times. This sequence joins TRBV6-5 and TRBJ1-1, with a possible D match to TRBD1 (6 bases). Trimming pared 7 bases from V and 4 bases from J, leaving 13 bases between. The CDR3 consists of 13 residues. CDR1 and CDR2 (germline): MNHEY, SVGAGI. CDR3 in DNA: TGTGCCAGCACGACAGGTGGGGGCACTGAAGCTTTCTTT. Translating gives CASTTGGGTEAFF.

The chain combines TRBV6-1 with TRBJ1-5, with TRBD1 identical over 8 bases. Germline loops: CDR1 MNHNS, CDR2 SASEGT. CDR3 length equals 13 residues. Trimming took 7 bases from V and 5 from J; bases not matched to a gene: 4. The CDR3 region has the DNA TGTGCCAGCAAAGGACAGGGCTATCAGCCCCAGCATTTT. Translating gives CASKGQGYQPQHF.

V usage is TRBV15 and J usage is TRBJ2-7; 7 bases agree with TRBD1. V shed 5 bases, J shed 0 bases, and the junction held 4 bases outside the gene matches. Germline loops: CDR1 LNHNV, CDR2 YYDKDF (reference sequence). The CDR3 runs to 14 residues. Here the CDR3 reads CATSANRGSYEQYV. The CDR3 DNA follows: TGTGCCACCAGCGCAAACAGGGGCTCCTACGAGCAGTACGTC.

This clone occurred once. J is TRBJ1-5 and V is TRBV9; 7 bases align to TRBD1. This CDR3 has 14 residues. V dropped 4 bases and J dropped 5; count of bases not matched to a gene: 6. Germline V gene lookup returns CDR1 SGDLS and CDR2 YYNGEE. The CDR3 coding sequence is TGTGCCAGCAGCTTTGGGACAGAATATCAGCCCCAGCATTTT. It yields the protein CASSFGTEYQPQHF.

The V and J genes are TRBV10-3 and TRBJ1-1; no reliable D call. This CDR3 has 14 residues. Germline assignment: CDR1 ENHRY and CDR2 SYGVKD. V was pared by 3 bases and J by 5 bases, with 13 bases between. Here the CDR3 DNA reads TGTGCCATCAGTGACGGATTTGAGAGGACTGAAGCTTTCTTT. As protein: CAISDGFERTEAFF.

The V gene is TRBV28, the J gene TRBJ1-6; 11 bases match TRBD1. Germline lookup yields CDR1 MDHEN and CDR2 SYDVKM. The CDR3 is 19 residues long. The J segment lost 6 bases and the V segment lost 5 bases, leaving 15 bases of the junction unmatched. The CDR3 sequence: CASSTRRPGTGGFNSPLHF. CDR3 in DNA: TGTGCCAGCAGTACCCGCCGCCCCGGGACAGGGGGGTTTAATTCACCCCTCCACTTT.

V gene TRBV9 combines with J gene TRBJ2-1; D gene unclear. From germline, CDR1 is SGDLS and CDR2 YYNGEE. The germline V and J ends were trimmed by 4 bases and 8 bases, with 19 bases remaining between them. This CDR3 contains 15 residues. CDR3 sequence: CASSSQHPPAYEQFF. CDR3 DNA: TGTGCCAGCAGCTCCCAACACCCGCCTGCATATGAGCAGTTCTTC. The variable domain in full, completed from reference TRBV9 and TRBJ2-1, reads DSGVTQTPKHLITATGQRVTLRCSPRSGDLSVYWYQQSLDQGLQFLIQYYNGEERAKGNILERFSAQQFPDLHSELNLSSLELGDSALYFCASSSQHPPAYEQFFGPGTRLTVL.